A single sample gave rise to the 7 T cell receptor beta chains below, sequenced in a study of T cell responses to AZD1222 COVID-19 vaccine. Clones were read by immunoSEQ multiplex PCR, and TCRdb kept only the in-frame ones, dropping some. The sample includes roughly 53,000 clones, more than 70% of them seen just once. The specimen was peripheral blood, collected on day 0 of MenACWY control vaccination. The source is an adult in good health.

This chain connects TRBV11-2 to TRBJ2-7, with D unclear. The CDR3 extends over 11 amino acids. Germline CDR1 is SGHAT and CDR2 is FQNNGV. Trimming pared 1 base from V and 4 bases from J, leaving 2 bases between. CDR3 sequence (DNA): TGTGCCAGCAGCTTAGCATACGAGCAGTACTTC. Protein sequence: CASSLAYEQYF.

The chain links TRBV28 to TRBJ1-1; D is unclear. CDR1 and CDR2 from the germline V gene are MDHEN and SYDVKM. The CDR3 totals 14 residues. V lost 3 bases to trimming and J lost 1 base, with 9 bases between them. The CDR3: CASSFAGQNTEAFF. CDR3 sequence (DNA): TGTGCCAGCAGTTTTGCTGGTCAGAACACTGAAGCTTTCTTT.

This chain joins TRBV7-9 and TRBJ2-1; tentative D call: TRBD1 (6 bases). This CDR3 contains 13 residues. V was trimmed by 5 bases and J by 5 bases, leaving 10 bases between them. Germline CDR1 SEHNR, CDR2 FQNEAQ (reference sequence). As DNA, the CDR3 is TGTGCCAGCAGCAACGGACAGAACAATGAGCAGTTCTTC. This codes for CASSNGQNNEQFF.

This clone was counted a few times. The chain joins TRBV28 to TRBJ2-7; TRBD2 might be the D (6 bases). Trimming cost V 5 bases and J 2 bases, with 13 bases left between them. CDR3 length equals 14 residues. Germline values: CDR1 MDHEN, CDR2 SYDVKM. CDR3 sequence: CASSTGTSPYEQYF. The CDR3 DNA sequence: TGTGCCAGCAGTACCGGGACTTCACCCTACGAGCAGTACTTC.

The gene calls are TRBV24-1 and TRBJ1-5, with unresolved D. CDR3 size: 12 residues. Trimming took off 5 bases at V and 4 bases at J, with 5 bases between the two ends. CDR1 KGHDR and CDR2 SFDVKD come from the germline V gene. For the CDR3, the DNA is TGTGCCACCAGTGCTACTAATCAGCCCCAGCATTTT. Its protein product is CATSATNQPQHF.

J is TRBJ2-6 and V is TRBV3-1 (or the pseudogene TRBV3-2); 7 positions agree with TRBD2. Germline CDR1 and CDR2: LGHDT and YNNKEL (reference sequence). The V and J ends lost 4 bases and 4 bases, in that order; junction bases with no gene match: 16. CDR3 length equals 19 residues. CDR3 protein: CASSPPIGSGPAGANVLTF. The CDR3 coding sequence is TGTGCCAGCAGCCCCCCTATAGGTAGCGGGCCGGCCGGGGCCAACGTCCTGACTTTC.

The rearrangement uses TRBV25-1 and TRBJ2-5, with 11 bases identical to TRBD2. The CDR3 covers 14 residues. CDR1 MGHDK and CDR2 SYGVNS come from the germline V gene. V was clipped by 11 bases and J by 5 bases; unmatched bases: 10. The CDR3 bases are TGTGCCTCCAGTAGACTAGCGGGACGGGAGACCCAGTACTTC. Protein: CASSRLAGRETQYF.